The T cell receptor beta chain under discussion was sequenced for a study of T cells after posttransplantation cyclophosphamide. Trimming at V came to 6 bases and at J to 1 base, leaving 7 bases not matched to a gene. Germline V gene sequence: CDR1 MDHEN, CDR2 SYDVKM. The CDR3 consists of 15 residues. This clone was picked up many times. Sequencing was performed with immunoSEQ multiplex PCR; in TCRdb, only in-frame clones are kept and a portion is missing. The sample contains fewer than 40,000 clones, none of them singletons. The source material was PBMCs. The receptor comes from a woman aged 45-65 years in good health and a related stem cell transplant donor. The rearrangement uses TRBV28 and TRBJ2-7; 9 bases fit TRBD2. This CDR3 reads CASRRLAEGSYEQYF. CDR3 bases: TGTGCCAGCAGGAGACTAGCGGAGGGGTCCTACGAGCAGTACTTC. The full variable domain, with the rest looked up from reference TRBV28 and TRBJ2-7, is DVKVTQSSRYLVKRTGEKVFLECVQDMDHENMFWYRQDPGLGLRLIYFSYDVKMKEKGDIPEGYSVSREKKERFSLILESASTNQTSMYLCASRRLAEGSYEQYFGPGTRLTVT.